Shown below are 13 T cell receptor beta chains from a single sample sequenced in a study of radiation and T cells in renal cell carcinoma. Time point of the sample: blood 4 weeks post-SBRT, at nephrectomy. Treatment described: 15 Gy SBRT to primary tumor, nephrectomy 4 weeks later. TCRdb's copy holds only in-frame clones and misses some; the assay was immunoSEQ multiplex PCR. This table holds about 83,000 clones, approximately 87% found once. Material: blood, obtained from a patient whose treatment included radiotherapy and nephrectomy. The source of these receptors is a woman aged 55-75 years with renal cell carcinoma.

About this clone: The junction differs from germline at one of its ends, possibly a read error. The chain is built from TRBV20-1 and TRBJ1-2; 7 bases are shared with TRBD1. Per germline, CDR1 DFQATT and CDR2 SNEGSKA (reference sequence). The CDR3 has 9 residues. CDR3 amino acids: CSAVGQSDF. CDR3 DNA: TGCAGTGCGGTGGGACAGTCTGACTTC.

This clone was observed a few times. The chain combines TRBV25-1 with TRBJ1-3; D is unclear. V lost 8 bases and J lost 3, with 11 bases in between. The germline gives CDR1 MGHDK, CDR2 SYGVNS. The CDR3 totals 13 residues. In nucleotides, the CDR3 is TGTGCCAGCGGAGTAACAGTTGGAAACACCATATATTTT. This translates into CASGVTVGNTIYF.

This sequence joins TRBV11-2 and TRBJ2-5; maybe TRBD2 (6 bases). V lost 5 bases and J lost 5, with 18 bases in between. The length of the CDR3 is 15 residues. Germline V gene sequence: CDR1 SGHAT, CDR2 FQNNGV. CDR3: CASSPSLASSETQYF. The CDR3 DNA sequence: TGTGCCAGCAGCCCGTCCCTAGCGTCCTCCGAGACCCAGTACTTC.

The CDR3 DNA reads as TGCGCCAGCAGCTTGGAACGGGGCCTGTCTGGGCAAGAGACCCAGTACTTC. Translated: CASSLERGLSGQETQYF. The chain carries TRBV5-1 and TRBJ2-5, with D perhaps being TRBD1 or TRBD2 (5 bases each). Trimming shortened V by 0 bases and J by 2 bases, and 17 bases separated the two germline ends. Germline V gene lookup returns CDR1 SGHRS and CDR2 YFSETQ. The CDR3 is 17 residues long.

The J gene is TRBJ2-7, the V gene TRBV5-1; the D is unclear. CDR3 length: 14 residues. The V gene lost 0 bases and the J gene lost 0 bases, with 7 bases spanning the gap. Germline V lookup: CDR1 SGHRS, CDR2 YFSETQ. The CDR3 sequence: CASSLGQGSYEQYF. The CDR3 DNA reads TGCGCCAGCAGCTTGGGACAAGGCTCCTACGAGCAGTACTTC.

Details on this clone: The germline gene is not matched at one end of the junction; a read error may be the cause. The rearrangement uses TRBV30 and TRBJ2-7; TRBD2 might be the D (5 bases). This CDR3 comprises 15 residues. Per the germline V gene, CDR1 is GTSNPN and CDR2 is SVGIG (reference sequence). CDR3 bases: TGTGCCTGGAGCACCCTCGCCGGACTGTACTACGGGCAGTACTTC. Translated: CAWSTLAGLYYGQYF.

The chain uses TRBV6-5 and TRBJ1-2; D remains ambiguous. The V gene lost 7 bases and the J gene lost 7 bases, with 10 bases spanning the gap. CDR3 length: 11 residues. Germline V gene lookup returns CDR1 MNHEY and CDR2 SVGAGI. The DNA of the CDR3 is TGTGCCAGCAATTCTAAGGGTGGCTACACCTTC. Its translation is CASNSKGGYTF.

The V gene is TRBV19, the J gene TRBJ2-3; 7 bases fit TRBD1. V trimming: 6 bases; J trimming: 4 bases; junction bases outside the gene matches: 13. Germline CDR1 reads LNHDA; CDR2 reads SQIVND (reference sequence). The CDR3 consists of 16 residues. CDR3 in DNA: TGTGCCAGTAGGCCCTTAGGGGGCGGCGTTCCAGATACGCAGTATTTT. Encoded protein: CASRPLGGGVPDTQYF.

CDR3 region: CASGSRGTGDEQFF. The CDR3 DNA reads as TGTGCCAGCGGATCAAGGGGGACAGGTGATGAGCAGTTCTTC. This chain joins TRBV2 and TRBJ2-1; 8 positions agree with TRBD1. Germline-derived CDR1 and CDR2 are SNHLY and FYNNEI. This CDR3 has 14 residues. Trimming took 8 bases from V and 8 from J; bases not matched to a gene: 11.

CDR3 loop: CASSVTGVIAEAFF. The CDR3, as DNA: TGTGCCAGCAGCGTTACAGGGGTAATCGCTGAAGCTTTCTTT. The chain joins TRBV5-6 to TRBJ1-1, with TRBD1 matching over 7 bases. Germline CDR1 is SGHDT and CDR2 is YYEEEE. This CDR3 spans 14 amino acids. After removal of 4 bases from V and 6 bases from J, the junction contained 9 bases not matched to a gene.

V gene TRBV14 combines with J gene TRBJ1-3; D perhaps matches TRBD1 (5 bases). Germline assignment: CDR1 SGHDN and CDR2 FVKESK. Trimming removed 0 bases from V and 3 bases from J, with 12 bases in between. The CDR3 totals 16 residues. The CDR3 coding sequence is TGTGCCAGCAGCCAAGAGAGGGGCGCGGGTGGAAACACCATATATTTT. This encodes CASSQERGAGGNTIYF.

The chain combines TRBV7-3 with TRBJ1-1, with TRBD1 as a possible D gene (6 bases). The CDR3 is made up of 13 amino acids. Trimming shortened V by 6 bases and J by 1 base, and 9 bases separated the two germline ends. Germline V gives CDR1 SGHTA, CDR2 FQGTGA. In nucleotides, the CDR3 is TGTGCCAGCAGTCAGGACAGGAACACTGAAGCTTTCTTT. Translated: CASSQDRNTEAFF.

V is TRBV6-1 and J is TRBJ2-1; D is undetermined. The CDR3 totals 14 residues. Deletions cut 7 bases from V and 5 bases from J, with 15 bases between. Germline CDR1 is MNHNS and CDR2 is SASEGT. DNA of the CDR3: TGTGCCAGCACTCCCGATCGGAAAAACAATGAGCAGTTCTTC. Protein sequence: CASTPDRKNNEQFF.